This T cell receptor beta chain was documented in a study of Graves' ophthalmopathy and Graves' hyperthyroidism. Overall study context: The collection of peripheral blood took place at initial diagnosis, before any treatment.

This clonotype showed up many times. Amplification of TCR beta CDR3 regions used RNA transcripts. Second-round multiplex PCR came after a first-round RT-PCR that employed HTBI primers. TCRdb recomputed calls from the multiplex PCR reads with MiXCR, one row per CDR3 protein. The sample has about 420,000 distinct CDR3 sequences; around 20% are singletons. The germline V gene has CDR1 SGHVS and CDR2 FQNEAQ. CDR3 size: 15 residues. V lost 6 bases and J lost 4; bases outside the gene matches: 11. PBMCs originated in roughly 9.3 ml of fresh peripheral blood. The rearrangement links TRBV7-8 to TRBJ1-1, with TRBD1 identical over 7 bases. Input material: peripheral blood. The origin of this receptor is a young woman with stable Graves' hyperthyroidism. DNA of the CDR3: TGTGCCAGCAGTTCGGATGGGCAGGGGGTCACTGAAGCTTTCTTT. Translated, it gives CASSSDGQGVTEAFF.